A single sample is the source of the 32 T cell receptor beta chains below, sequenced in a study of beta chain features in type 1 diabetes. These receptors' targets are unknown. The whole isolated RNA underwent reverse transcription, so sequencing captured expressed TCRB transcripts. TCRdb keeps only in-frame clones here, not all; method: immunoSEQ multiplex PCR. The sample lists about 28,000 clones, less than 65% occurring once. Study conclusions and caveats: Researchers report that Type 1 diabetes patients had moderately but significantly shorter TCRB CDR3s across all four CD4+ subsets.

The specimen sequenced was Tregs from blood. These TCRs come from a woman aged 25 to 39 with type 1 diabetes.

The chain links TRBV5-1 to TRBJ2-5, with 8 bases identical to TRBD1. The J call may be mistaken, given a closer DNA end match to TRBJ2-7. This CDR3 comprises 15 residues. Germline CDR1 and CDR2: SGHRS and YFSETQ. Written as DNA, the CDR3 is TGCGCCAGCAGCTGGGGGACAGGACCTTCCTACGAGCAGTACTTC. Protein: CASSWGTGPSYEQYF.

This clone was counted between two and nine times. This rearrangement joins TRBV4-1 to TRBJ2-7; 7 nucleotides agree with TRBD1. Germline CDR1 and CDR2: MGHRA and YSYEKL. This CDR3 is 16 amino acids long. The V gene end was trimmed by 1 base and the J gene end by 4 bases; junction bases not matched to a gene: 10. CDR3 region: CASSQGWTGAFYEQYF. CDR3 in DNA: TGCGCCAGCAGCCAAGGTTGGACAGGAGCGTTTTACGAGCAGTACTTC.

The V gene is TRBV4-1, the J gene TRBJ2-1; 9 bases match TRBD2. CDR1 is MGHRA and CDR2 is YSYEKL in the germline V gene. V dropped 4 bases and J dropped 2; count of bases not matched to a gene: 6. This CDR3 is built from 16 residues. The CDR3 loop reads CASSLLAGVAYNEQFF. CDR3 in DNA: TGCGCCAGCAGCCTATTAGCGGGAGTAGCCTACAATGAGCAGTTCTTC.

The chain recombines TRBV5-1 with TRBJ2-1; 13 bases agree with TRBD2. Trimming at V came to 2 bases and at J to 10 bases, leaving 6 bases not matched to a gene. This CDR3 region has 15 residues. The V gene's germline CDR1 is SGHRS and CDR2 YFSETQ. The CDR3 is CASSLGLAGAGEQFF. In nucleotides, the CDR3 is TGCGCCAGCAGCTTAGGACTAGCGGGAGCTGGCGAGCAGTTCTTC. Full variable domain (missing parts from reference TRBV5-1 and TRBJ2-1): KAGVTQTPRYLIKTRGQQVTLSCSPISGHRSVSWYQQTPGQGLQFLFEYFSETQRNKGNFPGRFSGRQFSNSRSEMNVSTLELGDSALYLCASSLGLAGAGEQFFGPGTRLTVL.

This clone occurred a few times. This chain uses TRBV19 with TRBJ2-2, with D possibly being TRBD1 (6 bases). V dropped 2 bases and J dropped 1 base, with 11 bases sitting between them. Germline-derived CDR1 and CDR2 are LNHDA and SQIVND (reference sequence). There are 16 residues in the CDR3. The CDR3 nucleotides are TGTGCCAGTAGTATACTAAGGGGACAGAACACCGGGGAGCTGTTTTTT. Its protein product is CASSILRGQNTGELFF.

The chain couples TRBV7-2 to TRBJ1-2, with 7 bases aligning to TRBD1. The CDR3 contains 15 residues. V trimming: 5 bases; J trimming: 7 bases; junction bases outside the gene matches: 13. Germline loops: CDR1 SGHTA, CDR2 FQGNSA. The CDR3 loop is CASSPHGGQDGGYTF. The CDR3 nucleotides are TGTGCCAGCAGCCCCCATGGCGGACAGGACGGTGGCTACACCTTC.

V is TRBV2 and J is TRBJ1-1; 8 bases are a match to TRBD1. CDR3 length: 15 amino acids. V dropped 1 base and J dropped 4; count of bases not matched to a gene: 5. CDR1 and CDR2 (germline): SNHLY, FYNNEI. In nucleotides, the CDR3 is TGTGCCAGCAGTGAAGATCCAGGGGGCGGCACTGAAGCTTTCTTT. It yields the protein CASSEDPGGGTEAFF. The whole variable domain, filled in from reference TRBV2 and TRBJ1-1, reads EPEVTQTPSHQVTQMGQEVILRCVPISNHLYFYWYRQILGQKVEFLVSFYNNEISEKSEIFDDQFSVERPDGSNFTLKIRSTKLEDSAMYFCASSEDPGGGTEAFFGQGTRLTVV.

A few counts support this clone. The J gene is TRBJ1-5, the V gene TRBV28, with a weak D call TRBD1 (5 bases). V was pared by 2 bases and J by 9 bases, with 17 bases between. CDR3 size: 15 residues. Germline V gene lookup returns CDR1 MDHEN and CDR2 SYDVKM. Written as DNA, the CDR3 is TGTGCCAGCAGTTTAGAAGGGGCGGGGAACTGGCCCCAGCATTTT. Its protein product is CASSLEGAGNWPQHF.

In this sample, this clone turned up a few times. The chain employs TRBV28 and TRBJ1-4; D call uncertain. Trimming removed 1 base from V and 8 bases from J, with 5 bases in between. Germline V CDR1 and CDR2: MDHEN, SYDVKM. The CDR3 extends over 12 amino acids. CDR3 nucleotides: TGTGCCAGCAGTTTATATCTGGAAAAACTGTTTTTT. Its protein is CASSLYLEKLFF.

The chain is built from TRBV7-9 and TRBJ2-1, with 7 bases matching TRBD1. CDR3 length: 15 residues. Germline lookup yields CDR1 SEHNR and CDR2 FQNEAQ (reference sequence). V was pared by 4 bases and J by 7 bases, with 10 bases of the junction left unmatched. In DNA form, the CDR3 reads TGTGCCAGCAGCTCCCCTAACAGGGGCGGGAATGAGCAGTTCTTC. The encoded protein is CASSSPNRGGNEQFF. The variable domain in full, completed from reference TRBV7-9 and TRBJ2-1, reads DTGVSQNPRHKITKRGQNVTFRCDPISEHNRLYWYRQTLGQGPEFLTYFQNEAQLEKSRLLSDRFSAERPKGSFSTLEIQRTEQGDSAMYLCASSSPNRGGNEQFFGPGTRLTVL.

The chain is built from TRBV7-3 and TRBJ2-1; 9 bases align to TRBD2. Looked up from germline, CDR1 is SGHTA and CDR2 is FQGTGA. With V trimmed by 4 bases and J by 5 bases, 3 bases remained unmatched. This CDR3 comprises 14 residues. For the CDR3, the DNA is TGTGCCAGCAGCTCTAGCGGGGTCCACAATGAGCAGTTCTTC. Its protein is CASSSSGVHNEQFF.

This clone was detected only a few times. This rearrangement joins TRBV27 to TRBJ2-2, with TRBD1 identical over 7 bases. The CDR3 sequence is 17 residues long. Germline values: CDR1 MNHEY, CDR2 SMNVEV (reference sequence). V trimming: 3 bases; J trimming: 5 bases; junction bases outside the gene matches: 12. The chain's CDR3 is CASSFLGGTGKTGELFF. CDR3 sequence (DNA): TGTGCCAGCAGTTTTCTAGGGGGCACGGGGAAAACCGGGGAGCTGTTTTTT.

V gene TRBV2 combines with J gene TRBJ2-7; D unresolved. Per germline, CDR1 SNHLY and CDR2 FYNNEI. This CDR3 spans 12 amino acids. V was trimmed by 5 bases and J by 2 bases, leaving 7 bases between them. The CDR3: CASSRGTYEQYF. Here the CDR3 DNA reads TGTGCCAGCAGTCGAGGAACCTACGAGCAGTACTTC.

The J gene is TRBJ2-7, the V gene TRBV10-3, with a weak D call TRBD1 (5 bases). The V end lost 4 bases, the J end lost 3 bases, and 10 bases lay between the germline ends. The germline CDR1 and CDR2 sequences are ENHRY and SYGVKD. The CDR3 is 13 residues long. The CDR3 DNA is TGTGCCATCAGTGGGGGCGTAAACTACGAGCAGTACTTC. Amino acids: CAISGGVNYEQYF.

This chain joins TRBV11-2 and TRBJ2-1, with D possibly TRBD1 on 5 matching bases. The CDR3 covers 16 residues. Per the germline V gene, CDR1 is SGHAT and CDR2 is FQNNGV. V lost 7 bases, J lost 2 bases, and 18 bases lay in between. Here the CDR3 reads CASTSQGQGAYNEQFF. In nucleotides, the CDR3 is TGTGCCAGCACCTCCCAGGGTCAGGGTGCCTACAATGAGCAGTTCTTC. Combining the CDR3 with reference TRBV11-2 and TRBJ2-1 gives the whole variable domain EAGVAQSPRYKIIEKRQSVAFWCNPISGHATLYWYQQILGQGPKLLIQFQNNGVVDDSQLPKDRFSAERLKGVDSTLKIQPAKLEDSAVYLCASTSQGQGAYNEQFFGPGTRLTVL.

In its sample, this clone was seen once. J is TRBJ2-5 and V is TRBV6-5; tentative D call: TRBD2 (6 bases). Germline V gives CDR1 MNHEY, CDR2 SVGAGI. Between the trimmed V and J ends, which lost 1 base and 5 bases, there was a span of 17 bases. The CDR3 extends over 16 amino acids. The CDR3: CASSYYAGRPGETQYF. The CDR3 nucleotides read TGTGCCAGCAGTTACTATGCGGGGCGACCGGGGGAGACCCAGTACTTC.

The chain carries TRBV30 and TRBJ1-5, with a weak D call TRBD1 (5 bases). Germline V gene sequence: CDR1 GTSNPN, CDR2 SVGIG (reference sequence). V lost 1 base and J lost 5, with 15 bases in between. The CDR3 has 15 residues. In DNA form, the CDR3 reads TGTGCCTGGAGTGCGCACAGTAGGGGTGATCAGCCCCAGCATTTT. The encoded protein is CAWSAHSRGDQPQHF. The complete variable domain, with remaining parts taken from reference TRBV30 and TRBJ1-5, reads SQTIHQWPATLVQPVGSPLSLECTVEGTSNPNLYWYRQAAGRGLQLLFYSVGIGQISSEVPQNLSASRPQDRQFILSSKKLLLSDSGFYLCAWSAHSRGDQPQHFGDGTRLSIL.

V is TRBV6-5 and J is TRBJ2-1; 7 bases match TRBD2. This CDR3 contains 16 residues. V dropped 2 bases and J dropped 0; count of bases not matched to a gene: 4. Per germline, CDR1 MNHEY and CDR2 SVGAGI. In nucleotides, the CDR3 is TGTGCCAGCAGTTACAATCCGGGAGGCTCCTACAATGAGCAGTTCTTC. It codes for CASSYNPGGSYNEQFF.

This clone was seen only a few times. V and J are TRBV27 and TRBJ2-5, with D tentatively TRBD1 (6 bases). V shed 8 bases and J shed 4 bases, with 8 bases lying between them. The CDR3 contains 11 residues. Germline V gene sequence: CDR1 MNHEY, CDR2 SMNVEV (reference sequence). The CDR3 region is CASSQGETQYF. The CDR3 DNA follows: TGTGCCAGCTCACAGGGAGAGACCCAGTACTTC.

The chain couples TRBV5-4 to TRBJ2-7; D perhaps matches TRBD1 (6 bases). The CDR3 loop spans 14 amino acids. Germline-derived CDR1 and CDR2 are SGHNT and YYREEE (reference sequence). The V and J ends lost 3 bases and 3 bases respectively, with 13 bases between them. The CDR3 DNA is TGTGCCAGCAGCTATGGGGGCAGGGACTACGAGCAGTACTTC. Translated: CASSYGGRDYEQYF.

V and J are TRBV19 and TRBJ1-1; 12 nucleotides align to TRBD1. The germline V gene has CDR1 LNHDA and CDR2 SQIVND (reference sequence). The trim removed 9 bases at V and 4 bases at J, leaving 12 bases unmatched. The CDR3 runs 16 residues. The CDR3 loop is CASQTAGQGATTEAFF. The CDR3, as DNA: TGTGCCAGCCAAACCGCGGGACAGGGGGCGACCACTGAAGCTTTCTTT. Based on the CDR3 plus reference TRBV19 and TRBJ1-1, the full variable domain is DGGITQSPKYLFRKEGQNVTLSCEQNLNHDAMYWYRQDPGQGLRLIYYSQIVNDFQKGDIAEGYSVSREKKESFPLTVTSAQKNPTAFYLCASQTAGQGATTEAFFGQGTRLTVV.

The rearrangement links TRBV6-5 to TRBJ2-1, with D unclear. This CDR3 has 12 amino acids. CDR1 is MNHEY, CDR2 SVGAGI, per germline. Trimming took 8 bases from V and 2 from J, leaving 7 bases between them. In DNA form, the CDR3 reads TGTGCCAGCCGAACAGCCTACAATGAGCAGTTCTTC. This encodes CASRTAYNEQFF.

This chain links TRBV5-1 with TRBJ1-6, with D possibly being TRBD1 (5 bases). Trimming took off 0 bases at V and 8 bases at J, with 12 bases between the two ends. Germline values: CDR1 SGHRS, CDR2 YFSETQ. CDR3 length: 15 residues. The CDR3 sequence: CASSLAVGADSPLHF. CDR3 coding DNA: TGCGCCAGCAGCTTGGCCGTAGGGGCGGATTCACCCCTCCACTTT.

This clone was seen once. The chain recombines TRBV4-1 with TRBJ2-6; 7 bases map to TRBD1. The length of the CDR3 is 16 residues. CDR1 is MGHRA, CDR2 YSYEKL, per germline. V lost 5 bases and J lost 2; bases outside the gene matches: 6. The CDR3 region is CASSYTTGAGANVLTF. CDR3 in DNA: TGCGCCAGCAGCTATACCACAGGGGCTGGGGCCAACGTCCTGACTTTC.

The genes are TRBV5-1 and TRBJ2-3; tentatively, D is TRBD1 (6 bases). With 1 base removed from V and 0 bases from J, the gap between germline ends came to 15 bases. The germline gives CDR1 SGHRS, CDR2 YFSETQ. The CDR3 extends over 17 amino acids. This chain's CDR3 is CASSLLGAQSSTDTQYF. In nucleotides, the CDR3 is TGCGCCAGCAGCTTGTTGGGGGCCCAATCTAGCACAGATACGCAGTATTTT.

This chain connects TRBV18 to TRBJ1-4; D is undetermined. V lost 0 bases to trimming and J lost 7 bases, with 6 bases between them. The CDR3 has 13 amino acids. Germline values: CDR1 KGHSH, CDR2 LQKENI. Here the CDR3 reads CASSPPPGEKLFF. The CDR3 DNA follows: TGTGCCAGCTCACCACCCCCCGGTGAAAAACTGTTTTTT.

This clone was found a few times. This chain joins TRBV5-4 and TRBJ2-1; weak D call: TRBD2 (6 bases). The length of the CDR3 is 16 residues. CDR1 and CDR2 from the germline V gene are SGHNT and YYREEE (reference sequence). V lost 1 base and J 2 bases, leaving 13 bases between the germline ends. CDR3 sequence reads: CASSLIGGGPYNEQFF. The DNA for the CDR3 is TGTGCCAGCAGCTTGATCGGGGGAGGCCCCTACAATGAGCAGTTCTTC.

The V and J genes are TRBV5-1 and TRBJ2-3, with D possibly TRBD2 on 6 matching bases. Germline V gene lookup returns CDR1 SGHRS and CDR2 YFSETQ. Trimming shortened V by 4 bases and J by 2 bases, and 8 bases separated the two germline ends. This CDR3 is 13 amino acids long. CDR3 nucleotide sequence: TGCGCCAGCAGCGGGACTCCCACAGATACGCAGTATTTT. Protein sequence: CASSGTPTDTQYF.

This chain uses TRBV5-1 with TRBJ1-1, with 8 bases lining up with TRBD1. This CDR3 contains 16 residues. The V segment lost 3 bases and the J segment 11 bases; nucleotides outside the gene matches: 18. Germline V lookup: CDR1 SGHRS, CDR2 YFSETQ. The CDR3 is CASSSPAGQGFVGAFF. The CDR3 coding sequence is TGCGCCAGCAGCTCCCCTGCCGGACAGGGATTCGTTGGGGCTTTCTTT.

The V and J genes are TRBV29-1 and TRBJ2-7; D is ambiguous. There are 13 residues in the CDR3. Germline assignment: CDR1 SQVTM and CDR2 ANQGSEA. Deletions cut 1 base from V and 1 base from J, with 8 bases between. Here the CDR3 reads CSVEGRFSYEQYF. The CDR3 bases are TGCAGCGTTGAAGGCAGGTTTTCCTACGAGCAGTACTTC.

The chain couples TRBV30 to TRBJ2-4; 9 bases line up with TRBD2. Germline lookup yields CDR1 GTSNPN and CDR2 SVGIG (reference sequence). The CDR3 consists of 16 residues. Trimming cost V 0 bases and J 7 bases; bases outside gene matches: 10. CDR3 loop: CAWSVGLAYSGNIQYF. The DNA of the CDR3 is TGTGCCTGGAGTGTTGGACTAGCGTACTCCGGGAACATTCAGTACTTC.

This chain connects TRBV29-1 to TRBJ2-1, with D possibly TRBD2 on 5 matching bases. This CDR3 contains 16 residues. Germline assignment: CDR1 SQVTM and CDR2 ANQGSEA. The V and J ends lost 1 base and 7 bases respectively, with 20 bases between them. This CDR3 is CSVEGPGSNIGNEQFF. In DNA form, the CDR3 reads TGCAGCGTTGAAGGACCGGGATCCAACATCGGGAATGAGCAGTTCTTC.